This T cell receptor beta chain was profiled in a study of T cells in Graves' hyperthyroidism and ophthalmopathy. Amplified TCR beta CDR3 regions derived from RNA transcripts. HTBI primers drove first-round RT-PCR of the TCR CDR3. TCRdb fed the multiplex PCR reads into MiXCR, producing one record per CDR3 protein. The table lists 500,000 to 750,000 distinct CDR3 sequences, more than 13% of them singletons. Germline loops: CDR1 SGHTA, CDR2 FQGNSA. CDR3 length equals 14 residues. Trimming at V came to 7 bases and at J to 2 bases, leaving 5 bases not matched to a gene. This clonotype appeared many times. The PBMCs had their origin in approximately 10 ml of fresh peripheral blood.

The V gene is TRBV7-2, the J gene TRBJ2-5; 9 nucleotides agree with TRBD2. This sequence was found in a woman younger than 35 with Graves' ophthalmopathy. Input material: blood. The CDR3 sequence: CASKRREGQETQYF. The CDR3 nucleotides are TGTGCCAGCAAACGGCGGGAGGGACAAGAGACCCAGTACTTC.